This TCR beta chain was documented in a study of T cells in Graves' hyperthyroidism and ophthalmopathy. Looking at the study overall: Peripheral blood collection took place at initial diagnosis, before any treatment.

From 9 to 10 ml of fresh peripheral blood, PBMCs were isolated. In this sample, this clonotype turned up a few times. It was RNA transcripts that yielded the amplified TCR beta CDR3 regions. First-round RT-PCR with HTBI primers amplified the TCR CDR3 region. TCRdb re-derived calls from the multiplex PCR reads in MiXCR, one entry per CDR3 protein. The sample carries over 400,000 distinct CDR3 sequences, 22% recorded once. The sample taken for sequencing was blood. The clonotype originates from a woman aged 70-85 years with Graves' ophthalmopathy.

The CDR3 sequence is CASSEEMLYQPQHF. For the CDR3, the DNA is TGTGCCAGCAGTGAAGAGATGCTATATCAGCCCCAGCATTTT. This sequence joins TRBV6-1 and TRBJ1-5; no clear D. Trimming shortened V by 1 base and J by 5 bases, and 9 bases separated the two germline ends. The CDR3 extends over 14 amino acids. CDR1 and CDR2 from the germline V gene are MNHNS and SASEGT.